This T cell receptor beta chain was documented in a study of human T cells and chemical hapten exposure. Whole-study context: Readings were taken at 6 days from patch tests that had applied 0.01% DPC to the upper back. Small pooled library volume differences chiefly drove per-sample TCR yield variation. Study-wide results and limits: Alopecia in the donors means their immune response may deviate from healthy people's.

This CDR3 has 14 residues. With 5 bases clipped from V and 8 bases from J, the junction kept 4 bases outside the gene matches. Using its own MiXCR run on the RACE reads, TCRdb lists one record per CDR3 protein. The sample shows about 340,000 distinct CDR3 sequences, around 6.9% of them seen only once. Time point described: patch test 1, 2 weeks after DPC sensitization. Treatment here: therapeutic diphenylcyclopropenone sensitization with weekly scalp DPC. Total RNA was extracted from unfractionated whole blood. Points on this clonotype: Its target is unknown.

V is TRBV12-3 or TRBV12-4 and J is TRBJ2-4, with 12 bases aligning to TRBD2. The sequencing here drew on whole blood, taken in connection with sensitization to the hapten diphenylcyclopropenone (DPC). The TCR originated in a woman aged 18-29 years with alopecia areata. Some clones in this sample may be carry-over from other donors' samples. CDR3 protein: CASSRLAGDDIQYF. The CDR3, as DNA: TGTGCCAGCAGTCGACTAGCGGGGGACGACATTCAGTACTTC.